A single sample gave rise to the 25 T cell receptor beta chains below, sequenced in a study of OX40 agonist ivuxolimab in advanced cancers. The library was generated by the immunoSEQ multiplex PCR assay. This immuneACCESS table, as held by TCRdb, lists in-frame sequences with V and J called but not all clones. Of the missing ones, under half trace to an unresolved V gene in checked studies; the others have no known cause. The sample profile shows under 70,000 clones; around 89% of them were found once. The top ten clones comprise roughly 1.5% of the sample. The starting material was CD4+ or CD8+ T cells sorted from blood, obtained in a trial of the OX40 agonist ivuxolimab. These TCRs come from an adult with an advanced solid tumor such as melanoma, head and neck, liver or kidney cancer.

The rearrangement links TRBV5-4 to TRBJ2-5, with D perhaps TRBD1 or TRBD2 (5 bases each). The germline CDR1 and CDR2 sequences are SGHNT and YYREEE (reference sequence). There are 14 residues in the CDR3. Trimming removed 2 bases at V and 1 base at J, with 9 bases between. The CDR3 spells CASSLEGFQETQYF. CDR3 coding DNA: TGTGCCAGCAGCTTAGAGGGGTTCCAAGAGACCCAGTACTTC.

The rearrangement links TRBV5-4 to TRBJ2-3; TRBD1 is a possible D gene (6 bases). In germline, CDR1 is SGHNT, CDR2 YYREEE (reference sequence). V was pared by 4 bases and J by 6 bases, with 15 bases between. The CDR3 has 14 amino acids. The CDR3 sequence: CASSPPGAPDTQYF. CDR3 bases: TGTGCCAGCAGCCCTCCAGGGGCCCCGGATACGCAGTATTTT. The full variable domain, with the rest looked up from reference TRBV5-4 and TRBJ2-3, is ETGVTQSPTHLIKTRGQQVTLRCSSQSGHNTVSWYQQALGQGPQFIFQYYREEENGRGNFPPRFSGLQFPNYSSELNVNALELDDSALYLCASSPPGAPDTQYFGPGTRLTVL.

The V and J genes are TRBV6-4 and TRBJ2-3; a weak D match, TRBD2 (5 bases). Germline loops: CDR1 MRHNA, CDR2 SNTAGT. This CDR3 region has 15 residues. Trimming took 6 bases from V and 3 from J, leaving 16 bases between them. This chain's CDR3 is CASSLSPRETDTQYF. CDR3 DNA: TGTGCCAGCAGCCTTAGTCCTAGGGAGACAGATACGCAGTATTTT.

The genes are TRBV28 and TRBJ2-3; D is undetermined. The CDR3 extends over 15 amino acids. The germline V and J ends were trimmed by 5 bases and 3 bases, with 15 bases remaining between them. The germline V gene encodes CDR1 MDHEN and CDR2 SYDVKM. Here the CDR3 DNA reads TGTGCCAGCAGTCCTCACTCCTCAGGAACAGATACGCAGTATTTT. As protein: CASSPHSSGTDTQYF.

The chain employs TRBV4-2 and TRBJ2-1; TRBD2 matches at 9 bases. The CDR3 spans 15 residues. V lost 4 bases, J lost 7 bases, and 8 bases stayed unmatched. Germline V CDR1 and CDR2: LGHNA, YNFKEQ. CDR3 coding DNA: TGTGCCAGCAGCCCTGCTAGCGGGACCGAGAATGAGCAGTTCTTC. It yields the protein CASSPASGTENEQFF.

The gene calls are TRBV25-1 and TRBJ1-4; D call uncertain. The germline gives CDR1 MGHDK, CDR2 SYGVNS. There are 15 residues in the CDR3. The V end was cut by 1 base, the J end by 4 bases, with 10 bases between. CDR3 residues: CASSESRTFNEKLFF. The DNA for the CDR3 is TGTGCCAGCAGTGAATCCCGGACGTTTAATGAAAAACTGTTTTTT. The full variable domain, in which reference TRBV25-1 and TRBJ1-4 provide the parts outside the CDR3, is EADIYQTPRYLVIGTGKKITLECSQTMGHDKMYWYQQDPGMELHLIHYSYGVNSTEKGDLSSESTVSRIRTEHFPLTLESARPSHTSQYLCASSESRTFNEKLFFGSGTQLSVL.

The rearrangement uses TRBV10-3 and TRBJ2-7; TRBD2 might be the D (6 bases). This CDR3 has 14 residues. Germline loops: CDR1 ENHRY, CDR2 SYGVKD. V lost 4 bases to trimming and J lost 2 bases, with 12 bases between them. The CDR3 loop is CAISGGGGTYEQYF. Here the CDR3 DNA reads TGTGCCATCAGTGGGGGAGGCGGGACCTACGAGCAGTACTTC.

The chain employs TRBV19 and TRBJ2-1, with 8 bases lining up with TRBD1. Trimming at V came to 5 bases and at J to 7 bases, leaving 7 bases not matched to a gene. The length of the CDR3 is 14 residues. Germline CDR1 reads LNHDA; CDR2 reads SQIVND (reference sequence). CDR3 region: CASSPTGGGNEQFF. The CDR3 nucleotides are TGTGCCAGTAGTCCCACAGGGGGTGGGAATGAGCAGTTCTTC.

This clone was recorded once. Compared with germline, one end of the junction differs, possibly owing to a read error. The V call is TRBV18, the J call TRBJ1-1; 8 bases are a match to TRBD1. CDR1 and CDR2 from the germline V gene are KGHSH and LQKENI. CDR3 size: 15 residues. DNA for the CDR3: TGTGCCAGTTCACTCGGACAGGGCTGGAACACTGAAGCTTTCTTT. This sequence encodes CASSLGQGWNTEAFF.

V and J are TRBV10-3 and TRBJ2-7; D is undetermined. This CDR3 is 12 amino acids long. The germline gives CDR1 ENHRY, CDR2 SYGVKD. V lost 7 bases and J lost 3, with 10 bases in between. CDR3: CAITDGRYEQYF. The CDR3 region has the DNA TGTGCCATCACTGATGGGCGCTACGAGCAGTACTTC.

This clone was observed a few times. The V and J genes are TRBV5-6 and TRBJ2-1, with D perhaps TRBD2 (6 bases). Germline CDR1 and CDR2: SGHDT and YYEEEE. The ends were cut back, 1 base at V and 0 bases at J, with 11 bases in the middle. CDR3 length: 16 residues. CDR3 protein: CASSLSTRPSYNEQFF. The CDR3 DNA is TGTGCCAGCAGCTTGTCGACTAGACCCTCCTACAATGAGCAGTTCTTC. The variable domain in full, completed from reference TRBV5-6 and TRBJ2-1, reads DAGVTQSPTHLIKTRGQQVTLRCSPKSGHDTVSWYQQALGQGPQFIFQYYEEEERQRGNFPDRFSGHQFPNYSSELNVNALLLGDSALYLCASSLSTRPSYNEQFFGPGTRLTVL.

This sequence joins TRBV28 and TRBJ2-1, with 12 positions matching TRBD1. Germline V CDR1 and CDR2: MDHEN, SYDVKM. The ends lost 7 bases at V and 7 bases at J; junction bases unmatched: 14. There are 17 residues in the CDR3. For the CDR3, the DNA is TGTGCCAGCACTACTCTGGGGACAGGGGGCGTCAATAATGAGCAGTTCTTC. Translating gives CASTTLGTGGVNNEQFF.

Points on this clone: Compared with germline, one end of the junction differs, possibly owing to a read error. CDR3: CASIMSGTPPYEQYF. As DNA, the CDR3 is TGCGCCAGCATCATGAGCGGGACACCTCCCTACGAGCAGTACTTC. This chain uses TRBV6-5 with TRBJ2-7; tentatively, D is TRBD2 (7 bases). This CDR3 is built from 15 residues. CDR1 MNHEY and CDR2 SVGAGI come from the germline V gene.

J is TRBJ2-7 and V is TRBV6-1, with 11 bases aligning to TRBD2. The trim removed 11 bases at V and 6 bases at J, leaving 9 bases unmatched. Germline V gives CDR1 MNHNS, CDR2 SASEGT. This CDR3 has 13 residues. CDR3 loop: CAPHPLAGGEQYF. DNA of the CDR3: TGTGCCCCTCACCCTCTAGCGGGAGGCGAGCAGTACTTC.

The V and J genes are TRBV11-3 and TRBJ2-7; either TRBD1 or TRBD2 may supply D (5 bases each). CDR3 length equals 15 residues. The germline V gene encodes CDR1 SGHNT and CDR2 YENEEA. The V gene lost 6 bases and the J gene lost 0 bases, with 15 bases spanning the gap. CDR3 DNA: TGTGCCAGCAGACCAGGGTGGGGGTTCTCCTACGAGCAGTACTTC. Its translation is CASRPGWGFSYEQYF.

The V gene is TRBV6-6, the J gene TRBJ2-7; 7 positions agree with TRBD1. The J segment lost 1 base and the V segment lost 2 bases, leaving 8 bases of the junction unmatched. Germline-derived CDR1 and CDR2 are MNHNY and SVGAGI (reference sequence). This CDR3 spans 16 amino acids. The CDR3 sequence: CASSYETGYHSYEQYF. CDR3 DNA sequence: TGTGCCAGCAGTTACGAGACAGGGTATCATTCCTACGAGCAGTACTTC.

The chain uses TRBV7-3 and TRBJ2-3; D gene unclear. CDR1 and CDR2 from the germline V gene are SGHTA and FQGTGA. This CDR3 spans 13 amino acids. Between the trimmed V and J ends, which lost 6 bases and 0 bases, there was a span of 7 bases. The CDR3 loop reads CASSLQSTDTQYF. The DNA of the CDR3 is TGTGCCAGCAGTCTACAGAGCACAGATACGCAGTATTTT.

This clone was observed a single time. The chain combines TRBV7-2 with TRBJ2-3; D gene unclear. CDR3 size: 13 residues. Germline CDR1 SGHTA, CDR2 FQGNSA. V was cut by 0 bases and J by 6 bases, with 7 bases left in between. The DNA for the CDR3 is TGTGCCAGCAGCTTAGCGAGGTTGGATACGCAGTATTTT. This codes for CASSLARLDTQYF.

CDR3 in DNA: TGTGCCAGCAGTGTAAGCGGAGGCTTGGACGAGCAGTACTTC. Its protein is CASSVSGGLDEQYF. The rearrangement links TRBV6-1 to TRBJ2-7, with D possibly matching TRBD2 (5 bases). The CDR3 length is 14 residues. The V gene lost 4 bases and the J gene lost 5 bases, with 15 bases spanning the gap. Germline loops: CDR1 MNHNS, CDR2 SASEGT.

This chain connects TRBV20-1 to TRBJ2-1; tentative D call: TRBD1 (6 bases). The germline CDR1 and CDR2 sequences are DFQATT and SNEGSKA (reference sequence). CDR3 length: 11 residues. V lost 5 bases and J lost 8, with 10 bases in between. The CDR3 nucleotides are TGCAGTGCTCAACAGGGATATGAGCAGTTCTTC. Encoded protein: CSAQQGYEQFF.

The chain has TRBV2 and TRBJ2-7; 12 bases are a match to TRBD2. The V gene's germline CDR1 is SNHLY and CDR2 FYNNEI. The CDR3 totals 14 residues. The ends lost 8 bases at V and 5 bases at J; junction bases unmatched: 7. In DNA, the CDR3 is TGTGCCAGCGGACCTAGCGGGAGGGCCGACGAGCAGTACTTC. This gives the protein CASGPSGRADEQYF.

The chain combines TRBV29-1 with TRBJ1-1, with a tentative D call TRBD1 (6 bases). Trimming removed 7 bases from V and 0 bases from J, with 9 bases in between. The CDR3 covers 12 residues. CDR1 SQVTM and CDR2 ANQGSEA come from the germline V gene. The CDR3 bases are TGCAGCGGCGGACAGTTGAACACTGAAGCTTTCTTT. Its protein product is CSGGQLNTEAFF.

V usage is TRBV5-1 and J usage is TRBJ1-3; D perhaps matches TRBD1 (6 bases). The CDR3 is 16 amino acids. V lost 2 bases and J 2 bases, leaving 14 bases between the germline ends. CDR1 SGHRS and CDR2 YFSETQ come from the germline V gene. Written as DNA, the CDR3 is TGCGCCAGCAGCTTTACGACAGGAGTGGCTGGAAACACCATATATTTT. Amino acids: CASSFTTGVAGNTIYF. The variable domain in full, completed from reference TRBV5-1 and TRBJ1-3, reads KAGVTQTPRYLIKTRGQQVTLSCSPISGHRSVSWYQQTPGQGLQFLFEYFSETQRNKGNFPGRFSGRQFSNSRSEMNVSTLELGDSALYLCASSFTTGVAGNTIYFGEGSWLTVV.

This chain uses TRBV21-1 with TRBJ1-4. TRBV21-1 is a documented pseudogene. The CDR3 length is 15 residues. The CDR3 coding sequence is TGTGCCACTTTCCTCCGCGGGAACCTTAATGAAAAACTGTTTTTT. It translates to CATFLRGNLNEKLFF.

The rearrangement joins TRBV2 to TRBJ2-2; D uncertain. Germline CDR1 is SNHLY and CDR2 is FYNNEI. CDR3 length: 15 amino acids. With 6 bases removed from V and 0 bases from J, the gap between germline ends came to 11 bases. The CDR3: CASRAGSANTGELFF. CDR3 DNA sequence: TGTGCCAGCAGAGCCGGCAGTGCGAACACCGGGGAGCTGTTTTTT.